This T cell receptor beta chain was profiled in a study of blood T cell repertoires in COVID-19. Study as a whole: Samples representing acute and convalescent COVID-19 were sourced from the United States, Italy and Spain. T cells, B-cell-depleted T cells, or PBMCs supplied cDNA or gDNA.

Produced via immunoSEQ multiplex PCR; TCRdb's table is partial and in-frame only. This table has 250,000 to 350,000 clones, 89% appearing once. The TCR sequence derives from a man between 18 and 35 years old who had recovered from COVID-19. The sample taken for sequencing was peripheral blood.

The CDR3 sequence is CASSALAGGHTGELFF. CDR3 nucleotide sequence: TGTGCCAGCAGCGCTTTAGCGGGGGGCCACACCGGGGAGCTGTTTTTT. The V gene is TRBV9, the J gene TRBJ2-2, with TRBD2 identical over 10 bases. CDR1 and CDR2 from the germline V gene are SGDLS and YYNGEE. CDR3 length: 16 residues. V lost 3 bases, J lost 3 bases, and 5 bases stayed unmatched.